These T cell receptor beta chains were read from a single sample in a study of cytomegalovirus exposure and HLA in healthy donors. Sequencing used immunoSEQ multiplex PCR; TCRdb keeps in-frame clones, though not all of them. The data show 120,000 or so clones, 80% seen once. The material sequenced was PBMCs. These receptors all stem from a man younger than 40 in good health and CMV-seropositive. The CDR3 runs from the conserved cysteine through the conserved F or W. The order of the fields is clone size, J gene, V gene, D gene, CDR3 protein, CDR3 DNA. The D gene is left open where the match is weak. Clone size is not always given. Where it is, it says once, few, many or a class for expanded clones.

abundance: -
j_gene: TRBJ2-7
v_gene: TRBV28
d_gene: -
CDR3aa: CASRGVPYEQYF
CDR3nt: TGTGCCTCCAGGGGGGTCCCCTACGAGCAGTACTTC

abundance: -
j_gene: TRBJ2-1
v_gene: TRBV5-6
d_gene: TRBD1
CDR3aa: CASSSTGTYNEQFF
CDR3nt: TGTGCCAGCAGCTCGACAGGGACCTACAATGAGCAGTTCTTC

abundance: -
j_gene: TRBJ2-3
v_gene: TRBV2
d_gene: -
CDR3aa: CASSLSTDTQYF
CDR3nt: TGTGCCAGCAGCCTCAGCACAGATACGCAGTATTTT

abundance: -
j_gene: TRBJ2-2
v_gene: TRBV11-3
d_gene: TRBD2
CDR3aa: CASSAGLAGAMNTGELFF
CDR3nt: TGTGCCAGCAGCGCCGGACTAGCGGGGGCCATGAACACCGGGGAGCTGTTTTTT

abundance: -
j_gene: TRBJ1-5
v_gene: TRBV5-6
d_gene: TRBD1
CDR3aa: CASSNLDRSHQPQHF
CDR3nt: TGTGCCAGCAGCAATCTGGACAGGAGCCATCAGCCCCAGCATTTT

abundance: -
j_gene: TRBJ2-7
v_gene: TRBV20-1
d_gene: -
CDR3aa: CSPSDSYEQYF
CDR3nt: TGCAGTCCTTCGGACAGCTACGAGCAGTACTTC

abundance: -
j_gene: TRBJ1-6
v_gene: TRBV2
d_gene: -
CDR3aa: CASSLRTPNNSPLHF
CDR3nt: TGTGCCAGCAGTTTAAGGACACCGAATAATTCACCCCTCCACTTT

abundance: -
j_gene: TRBJ1-5
v_gene: TRBV6-5
d_gene: TRBD1
CDR3aa: CASSSMDRRNQPQHF
CDR3nt: TGTGCCAGCAGTTCAATGGACAGGAGAAATCAGCCCCAGCATTTT

abundance: -
j_gene: TRBJ1-5
v_gene: TRBV15
d_gene: -
CDR3aa: CATSSEGAGQPQHF
CDR3nt: TGTGCCACCAGCAGTGAAGGGGCCGGTCAGCCCCAGCATTTT

abundance: -
j_gene: TRBJ1-3
v_gene: TRBV13
d_gene: -
CDR3aa: CASSRDGRSGNTIYF
CDR3nt: TGTGCCAGCAGCCGCGACGGTCGTAGCGGAAACACCATATATTTT

abundance: -
j_gene: TRBJ1-6
v_gene: TRBV7-3
d_gene: -
CDR3aa: CASSLSGETNSPLHF
CDR3nt: TGTGCCAGCAGCTTATCGGGGGAAACTAATTCACCCCTCCACTTT

abundance: -
j_gene: TRBJ1-3
v_gene: TRBV6-6
d_gene: -
CDR3aa: CASSYAGPGNTIYF
CDR3nt: TGTGCCAGCAGTTACGCAGGGCCTGGAAACACCATATATTTT

abundance: once
j_gene: TRBJ1-1
v_gene: TRBV10-3
d_gene: -
CDR3aa: CAIKREDTEAFF
CDR3nt: TGTGCCATCAAGAGGGAGGACACTGAAGCTTTCTTT

abundance: -
j_gene: TRBJ2-3
v_gene: TRBV15
d_gene: -
CDR3aa: CATSREGATDTQYF
CDR3nt: TGTGCCACCAGCAGAGAGGGGGCAACAGATACGCAGTATTTT

abundance: few
j_gene: TRBJ1-1
v_gene: TRBV6-6
d_gene: -
CDR3aa: CASSYWGENTEAFF
CDR3nt: TGTGCCAGCAGTTACTGGGGGGAGAACACTGAAGCTTTCTTT

abundance: -
j_gene: TRBJ1-2
v_gene: TRBV5-1
d_gene: TRBD1
CDR3aa: CASSFGQGGGYTF
CDR3nt: TGCGCCAGCAGCTTCGGACAGGGTGGCGGCTACACCTTC

abundance: -
j_gene: TRBJ1-1
v_gene: TRBV5-1
d_gene: TRBD1
CDR3aa: CASSGDRGGSEAFF
CDR3nt: TGCGCCAGCAGCGGGGACAGGGGAGGGTCTGAAGCTTTCTTT

abundance: -
j_gene: TRBJ1-4
v_gene: TRBV4-1
d_gene: -
CDR3aa: CASSQDFVLRGSFNEKLFF
CDR3nt: TGCGCCAGCAGCCAAGATTTCGTTCTTCGAGGGTCGTTTAATGAAAAACTGTTTTTT

abundance: -
j_gene: TRBJ2-5
v_gene: TRBV5-1
d_gene: TRBD1
CDR3aa: CASSPATGGEETQYF
CDR3nt: TGCGCCAGCAGCCCCGCGACAGGGGGCGAAGAGACCCAGTACTTC

abundance: -
j_gene: TRBJ1-1
v_gene: TRBV19
d_gene: -
CDR3aa: CASSLPGLLNTEAFF
CDR3nt: TGTGCCAGTAGTCTGCCGGGACTCCTGAACACTGAAGCTTTCTTT

abundance: -
j_gene: TRBJ1-4
v_gene: TRBV7-9
d_gene: -
CDR3aa: CASSLQGTTNEKLFF
CDR3nt: TGTGCCAGCAGCTTACAGGGGACAACTAATGAAAAACTGTTTTTT

abundance: -
j_gene: TRBJ2-7
v_gene: TRBV10-1
d_gene: TRBD2
CDR3aa: CASSDGGTGQYF
CDR3nt: TGCGCCAGCAGTGACGGGGGGACCGGGCAGTACTTC

abundance: once
j_gene: TRBJ1-2
v_gene: TRBV5-1
d_gene: TRBD1
CDR3aa: CASSPDRVYGYTF
CDR3nt: TGCGCCAGCAGCCCGGACAGGGTCTATGGCTACACCTTC

abundance: -
j_gene: TRBJ1-1
v_gene: TRBV9
d_gene: -
CDR3aa: CASSVSGSGAEAFF
CDR3nt: TGTGCCAGCAGCGTATCTGGGAGTGGGGCTGAAGCTTTCTTT

abundance: -
j_gene: TRBJ1-5
v_gene: TRBV15
d_gene: -
CDR3aa: CATSREISTGTRQPQHF
CDR3nt: TGTGCCACCAGCAGAGAAATTAGCACGGGAACTAGACAGCCCCAGCATTTT

abundance: -
j_gene: TRBJ2-5
v_gene: TRBV5-1
d_gene: -
CDR3aa: CATSSRGARETQYF
CDR3nt: TGCGCCACCTCCTCCCGGGGGGCACGGGAGACCCAGTACTTC